Each of the 8 T cell receptor beta chains below was sequenced from the same sample in a study of response to subunit inactivated influenza vaccine (dated by TCRdb to 2016 to 2019). Libraries came from RT-PCR. The data were produced on an Illumina HiSeq 2500. TCRdb reprocessed the public reads (quality trimming at Q25 with fastp, clone calling with MiXCR) and kept in-frame beta chains. Under each unique CDR3 protein, matching rows form one entry showing the most common genes and DNA. This sample gives some 800,000 distinct CDR3 sequences in total; 21% of them show up just once. 10% of the sample lies in the top ten. The sequencing here drew on PBMCs from blood, taken 5 to 6 days after vaccination. Every receptor here comes from a middle-aged man who received an inactivated influenza vaccine. Donor details come from another sample of the same person, matched by shared clones.

This clonotype appeared many times. The CDR3 nucleotides are TGCAGTGCTAGAGGTTCCGGGACTAGCGCTAATGAGCAGTTCTTC. Translation gives CSARGSGTSANEQFF. The chain is built from TRBV20-1 and TRBJ2-1, with 10 bases lining up with TRBD2. V lost 1 base to trimming and J lost 7 bases; unmatched junction nucleotides: 7. Germline V gene sequence: CDR1 DFQATT, CDR2 SNEGSKA (reference sequence). The CDR3 is 15 amino acids.

J is TRBJ2-2 and V is TRBV6-1; 14 positions match TRBD2. The trim removed 5 bases at V and 4 bases at J, leaving 6 bases unmatched. This CDR3 comprises 17 residues. Germline V gene sequence: CDR1 MNHNS, CDR2 SASEGT. In nucleotides, the CDR3 is TGTGCCAGCAGTAAGGGACTAGCGGGAGTAGGCACCGGGGAGCTGTTTTTT. Residues: CASSKGLAGVGTGELFF.

This clonotype was observed a handful of times. The rearrangement joins TRBV7-2 to TRBJ2-2; D is unresolved. The CDR3 spans 16 residues. Germline V gene data show CDR1 as SGHTA and CDR2 as FQGNSA. Trimming left V 6 bases short and J 0 bases short, with 14 bases between. This CDR3 reads CASSSTGTTNTGELFF. CDR3 coding DNA: TGTGCCAGCAGTTCGACGGGCACTACGAACACCGGGGAGCTGTTTTTT.

This clonotype showed up just a few times. V and J are TRBV27 and TRBJ2-5; 7 bases agree with TRBD1. V trimming: 3 bases; J trimming: 1 base; junction bases outside the gene matches: 5. Germline V gives CDR1 MNHEY, CDR2 SMNVEV (reference sequence). This CDR3 is built from 15 residues. As DNA, the CDR3 is TGTGCCAGCAGTTTCGGCAGGGGGTTCCAAGAGACCCAGTACTTC. Encoded protein: CASSFGRGFQETQYF.

This clonotype has just a few counts. J is TRBJ2-2 and V is TRBV10-3; no definite D call. V was cut by 8 bases and J by 2 bases, with 12 bases left in between. Per germline, CDR1 ENHRY and CDR2 SYGVKD. This CDR3 spans 14 amino acids. The CDR3 DNA sequence: TGTGCCATCTCGTGGCAACCTAACACCGGGGAGCTGTTTTTT. It is translated as CAISWQPNTGELFF.

The rearrangement links TRBV6-4 to TRBJ1-1, with 7 bases lining up with TRBD1. Losses at the gene ends were 4 bases for V and 1 base for J; bases not matched to a gene: 3. CDR1 and CDR2 (germline): MRHNA, SNTAGT. The CDR3 spans 14 residues. Written as DNA, the CDR3 is TGTGCCAGCAGTGCTGACAGGGCGAACACTGAAGCTTTCTTT. This codes for CASSADRANTEAFF.

V gene TRBV6-2 or TRBV6-3 combines with J gene TRBJ1-1; no clear D. V shed 6 bases and J shed 3 bases, with 20 bases lying between them. Germline values: CDR1 MNHEY, CDR2 SVGEGT. The CDR3 loop spans 16 amino acids. CDR3 DNA: TGTGCCAGCAGAGAGGTAGTTCCTCCTGTTGACACTGAAGCTTTCTTT. Protein sequence: CASREVVPPVDTEAFF.

The rearrangement joins TRBV6-2 or TRBV6-3 to TRBJ2-1; D might be TRBD1 (6 bases). There are 14 residues in the CDR3. Trimming stripped 6 bases from V and 3 bases from J, with 12 bases between. Germline-derived CDR1 and CDR2 are MNHEY and SVGEGT. The CDR3 region is CASRSGALYNEQFF. CDR3 DNA: TGTGCCAGCAGGTCAGGGGCGCTCTACAATGAGCAGTTCTTC.